This TCR beta chain appears in the sequencing data of a study of shared clonotypes between healthy human individuals. Findings and caveats of the study: Generation probabilities were higher for clonotypes shared across all four sorted-subset donors than for unshared ones.

This clone was observed a single time. Antigen specificity is unknown. Possible read error: a much larger clone is one base away. This CDR3 has 11 residues. V lost 0 bases and J lost 3, with 0 bases in between. The germline V gene has CDR1 SGHKS and CDR2 YYEKEE (reference sequence). Sorted-subset replicate PCR reactions were performed with approximately 180 ng DNA, corresponding to 25,000 to 35,000 T cell genomes. The protocol was immunoSEQ multiplex PCR, while the TCRdb copy is restricted to in-frame clones and leaves out a portion. The sample holds about 1.1 million clones, around 77% seen once. Each donor was a Caucasian adult residing in Nashville, Tennessee.

The sequencing sample was made of memory CD4+ T cells from PBMCs. The subset here: CD45RA-negative fraction. The chain has TRBV5-5 and TRBJ2-5; no clear D gene. This sequence originates from a man aged 18-30 years in good health. Some clones in this sample may be carry-over from other donors' samples. CDR3 residues: CASSLEETQYF. CDR3 in DNA: TGTGCCAGCAGCTTGGAAGAGACCCAGTACTTC. Variable domain in full (rest from reference TRBV5-5 and TRBJ2-5): DAGVTQSPTHLIKTRGQQVTLRCSPISGHKSVSWYQQVLGQGPQFIFQYYEKEERGRGNFPDRFSARQFPNYSSELNVNALLLGDSALYLCASSLEETQYFGPGTRLLVL.